This T cell receptor (beta chain) originates from a study of shared clonotypes between healthy human individuals (dated by TCRdb to the early 2020s). Study-level background: A few men and two women, aged 18 to 49 years, made up the cohort. For each donor, CD4 naive and CD4 memory were each run on three plates, CD8 naive on two plates, and CD8 memory on one plate. The study deeply sequenced blood TCR repertoires of five healthy adults to estimate repertoire size and the extent of clonotype sharing between individuals. Different laboratories and diverse techniques were used to prepare libraries and sequence TCR repertoires, to increase sequencing depth and limit assay-specific biases. Per donor, leukapheresis produced somewhere between about 0.94 and 10 billion PBMCs.

General findings and caveats noted by the study authors: Across a handful of donors, around 5.4% of naive CD4, over 3% of naive CD8, 2.3% of memory CD4, and over 0.35% of memory CD8 clonotypes were shared. Only blood was sampled, and tissue TCR repertoires likely differ from those in blood. Naive subsets generally had larger estimated clonotype richness than memory subsets did. Because the study included a small number of donors, the genetic and exposure-history diversity represented was limited. Compared with non-shared clonotypes, the clonotypes found in all four sorted-subset donors had higher generation probabilities. Even with the large sequencing depth, rarefaction of the sorted-subset datasets indicated that sequencing was incomplete. Pairwise subsampling indicated that sequencing depth was expected to affect the degree of clonotype sharing among donors.

Using the deep immunoSEQ assay, multiplex PCR amplified TCR CDR3 regions from genomic DNA. For each cell subset, the extracted genomic DNA was distributed evenly across all wells of several immunoSEQ 96-well plates, and each plate served as one replicate. Each replicate PCR for sorted subsets received about 0.2 ug genomic DNA, equal to tens of thousands of T cell genomes. Purified libraries were quantified with a Qubit 3.0 fluorometer, sized on a Bioanalyzer 2100, and re-quantified with the KAPA Library Quantification kit. Every immunoSEQ 96-well plate was sequenced on a dedicated single-read 150-cycle Illumina NextSeq 550 flow cell. The published analysis was carried out like this. Because only junctional sequences without quality scores were contained in the immunoSEQ output, filtering matching that applied to full-length reads could not be performed. Sequences were annotated with PyIR, a Python wrapper for IgBLAST v1.9, using IMGT germline references to assign V/J genes and CDR3. Reads with weak V/J assignments (E-value above 1e-6), missing CDR3, stop codons, out-of-frame junctions, or ambiguous translated residues were removed. V3J clonotypes were defined as sequences sharing the same inferred V gene, J gene, and CDR3 amino acid sequence. Percentage overlap between repertoires was calculated by dividing the number of shared unique clonotypes by the size of the smaller repertoire. Repertoire richness was assessed with RTK rarefaction, the Chao1 estimator, and Recon v2.1 estimates of unobserved clonotypes. OLGA was used to compute generation probabilities for all TCRbeta clonotypes that the gDNA method yielded from a handful of donors. TCRdb mirrors the immuneACCESS table, restricted to in-frame sequences. Some clones are absent from its copies; in checked studies, under half trace to an unresolved V gene, and the reason for the others is unknown. That table supplies the V and J calls and clone size; D and trimming were determined from the DNA. The sample includes about 1.5 million clones, with around 95% observed a single time. The top ten clonotypes cover approximately 1% of the sample.

CDR1 SGHTA and CDR2 FQGNSA were looked up in the germline V gene. Including cysteine and phenylalanine, the CDR3 has 11 amino acids. The kept DNA is CDR3 alone, 33 bases in frame from the first base. V is clipped by 2 bases and J by 10 bases, and the sequence between their germline boundaries is 7 bases long. The donors were healthy, HIV-negative adults with no recently reported acute infections or vaccinations. All donors were Caucasian adults living in Nashville, Tennessee, USA. CD4+ T cells were enriched through magnetic negative selection, after which naive cells were positively selected on CD45RA and the remaining negative fraction served as the memory subset. Blood was obtained by leukapheresis, after which PBMCs were separated by Ficoll-Histopaque density gradient centrifugation and cryopreserved in liquid nitrogen vapor phase. Analytical flow cytometry was used to check the purity and quantity of each magnetically sorted T cell population. Genomic DNA was isolated from each sorted fraction and quantified by UV absorbance on a Nanodrop 2000c.

To note about this clone: The antigen it recognizes is unknown. The sample holds no much larger clone one base away, and base qualities are not on file.

This clonotype originated in a man under 40 in good health. The chain uses TRBV7-2 and TRBJ2-3; the D region possibly corresponds to TRBD2 (5 bases align). Sequenced input: naive CD4+ T cells sorted from blood. This specimen's cell subset or site label, interpreted: CD45RA+ positively selected. The sequence in DNA is TGTGCCAGCAGCTTAACGCGGGCGCAGTATTTT. The resulting protein is CASSLTRAQYF.